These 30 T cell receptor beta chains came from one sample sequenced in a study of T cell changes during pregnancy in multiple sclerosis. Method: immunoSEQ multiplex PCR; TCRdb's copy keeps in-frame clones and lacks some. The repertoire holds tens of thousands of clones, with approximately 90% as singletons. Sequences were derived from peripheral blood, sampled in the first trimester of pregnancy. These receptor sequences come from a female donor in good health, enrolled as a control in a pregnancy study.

The CDR3 region has the DNA TGTGCCAGCAGTTACTCGACTAGCAACAATGAGCAGTTCTTC. Protein: CASSYSTSNNEQFF. The rearrangement uses TRBV6-5 and TRBJ2-1, with 7 bases identical to TRBD2. The CDR3 is made up of 14 amino acids. Germline V gene data show CDR1 as MNHEY and CDR2 as SVGAGI. After removal of 0 bases from V and 5 bases from J, the junction contained 1 base not matched to a gene.

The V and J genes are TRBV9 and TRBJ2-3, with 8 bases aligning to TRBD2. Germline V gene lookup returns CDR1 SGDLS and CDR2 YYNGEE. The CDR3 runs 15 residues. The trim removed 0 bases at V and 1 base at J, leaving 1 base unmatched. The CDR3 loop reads CASSVGRGGTDTQYF. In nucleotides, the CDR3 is TGTGCCAGCAGCGTAGGGCGGGGGGGCACAGATACGCAGTATTTT. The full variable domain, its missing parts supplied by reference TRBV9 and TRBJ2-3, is DSGVTQTPKHLITATGQRVTLRCSPRSGDLSVYWYQQSLDQGLQFLIQYYNGEERAKGNILERFSAQQFPDLHSELNLSSLELGDSALYFCASSVGRGGTDTQYFGPGTRLTVL.

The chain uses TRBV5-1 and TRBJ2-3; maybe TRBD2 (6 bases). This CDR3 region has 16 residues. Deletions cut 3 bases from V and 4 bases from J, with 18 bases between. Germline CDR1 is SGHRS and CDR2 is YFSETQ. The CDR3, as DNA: TGCGCCAGCAGCTCCGGCGTGCCCCCGGGGGCAGATACGCAGTATTTT. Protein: CASSSGVPPGADTQYF.

DNA for the CDR3: TGTGCCAGCAGCTTGGGTATTCGACAGGAAGCTTTCTTT. Its protein product is CASSLGIRQEAFF. The V call is TRBV5-5, the J call TRBJ1-1; tentatively, D is TRBD1 (5 bases). V was cut by 0 bases and J by 8 bases, with 11 bases left in between. CDR1 and CDR2 (germline): SGHKS, YYEKEE (reference sequence). The CDR3 is made up of 13 amino acids.

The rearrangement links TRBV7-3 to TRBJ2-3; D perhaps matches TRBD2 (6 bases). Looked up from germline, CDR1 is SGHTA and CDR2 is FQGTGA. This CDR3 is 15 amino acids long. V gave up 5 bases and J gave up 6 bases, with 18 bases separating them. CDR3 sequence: CASSQLGGSVDTQYF. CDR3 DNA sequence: TGTGCCAGCAGCCAGCTGGGGGGAAGTGTTGATACGCAGTATTTT. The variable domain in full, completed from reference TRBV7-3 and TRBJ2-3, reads GAGVSQTPSNKVTEKGKYVELRCDPISGHTALYWYRQSLGQGPEFLIYFQGTGAADDSGLPNDRFFAVRPEGSVSTLKIQRTERGDSAVYLCASSQLGGSVDTQYFGPGTRLTVL.

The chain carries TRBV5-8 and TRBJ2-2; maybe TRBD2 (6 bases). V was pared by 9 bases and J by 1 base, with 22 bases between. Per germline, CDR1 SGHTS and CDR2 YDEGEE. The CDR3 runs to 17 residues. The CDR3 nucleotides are TGTGCCATCCCGGGACTCCCAGTTCAAAAGAACACCGGGGAGCTGTTTTTT. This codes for CAIPGLPVQKNTGELFF.

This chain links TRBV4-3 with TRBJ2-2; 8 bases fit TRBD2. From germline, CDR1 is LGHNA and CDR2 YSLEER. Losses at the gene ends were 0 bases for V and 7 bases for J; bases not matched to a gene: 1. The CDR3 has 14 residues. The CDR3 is CASSQEGLVGELFF. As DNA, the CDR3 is TGCGCCAGCAGCCAAGAGGGACTAGTCGGGGAGCTGTTTTTT.

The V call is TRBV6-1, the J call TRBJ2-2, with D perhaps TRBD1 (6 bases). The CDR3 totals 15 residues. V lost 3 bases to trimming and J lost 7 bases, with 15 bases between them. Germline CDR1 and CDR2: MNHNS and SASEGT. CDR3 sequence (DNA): TGTGCCAGCAGTGATCTACAGGGATTGAACGGGGAGCTGTTTTTT. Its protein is CASSDLQGLNGELFF.

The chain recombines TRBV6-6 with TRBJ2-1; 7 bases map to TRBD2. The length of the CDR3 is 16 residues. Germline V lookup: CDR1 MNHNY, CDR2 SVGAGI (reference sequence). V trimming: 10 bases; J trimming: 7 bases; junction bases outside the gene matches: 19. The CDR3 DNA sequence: TGTGCCACCGGCAACCCGGGGGGAAAGGGGCGGAATGAGCAGTTCTTC. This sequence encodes CATGNPGGKGRNEQFF.

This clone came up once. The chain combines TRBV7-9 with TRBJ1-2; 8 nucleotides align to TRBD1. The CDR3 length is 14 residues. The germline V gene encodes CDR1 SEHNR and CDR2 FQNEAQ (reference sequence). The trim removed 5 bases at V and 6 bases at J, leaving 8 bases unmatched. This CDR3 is CASSRQQGVHGYTF. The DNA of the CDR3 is TGTGCCAGCAGCCGGCAACAGGGGGTTCATGGCTACACCTTC.

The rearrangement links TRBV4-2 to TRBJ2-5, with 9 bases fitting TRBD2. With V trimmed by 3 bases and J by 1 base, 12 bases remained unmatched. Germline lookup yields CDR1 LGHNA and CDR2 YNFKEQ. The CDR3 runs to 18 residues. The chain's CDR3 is CASSHPGGSGGSQETQYF. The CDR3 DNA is TGTGCCAGCAGCCACCCAGGAGGTAGCGGGGGTTCCCAAGAGACCCAGTACTTC.

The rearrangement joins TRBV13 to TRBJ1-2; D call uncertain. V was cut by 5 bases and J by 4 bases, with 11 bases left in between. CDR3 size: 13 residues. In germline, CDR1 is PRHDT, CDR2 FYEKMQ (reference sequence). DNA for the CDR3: TGTGCCAGCAGCCGCGGCGTCAGCTATGGCTACACCTTC. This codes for CASSRGVSYGYTF.

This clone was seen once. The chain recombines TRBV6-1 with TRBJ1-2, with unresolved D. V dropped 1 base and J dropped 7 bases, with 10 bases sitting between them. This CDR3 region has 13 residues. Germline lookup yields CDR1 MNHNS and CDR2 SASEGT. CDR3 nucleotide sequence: TGTGCCAGCAGTGAAGGGGCGGGATTTGGCTACACCTTC. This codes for CASSEGAGFGYTF.

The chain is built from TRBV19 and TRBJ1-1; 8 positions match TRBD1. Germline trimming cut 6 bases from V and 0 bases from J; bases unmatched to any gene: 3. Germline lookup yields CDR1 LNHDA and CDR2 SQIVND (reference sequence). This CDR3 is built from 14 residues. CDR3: CASRGTGMNTEAFF. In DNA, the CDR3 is TGTGCCAGTAGGGGGACAGGTATGAACACTGAAGCTTTCTTT.

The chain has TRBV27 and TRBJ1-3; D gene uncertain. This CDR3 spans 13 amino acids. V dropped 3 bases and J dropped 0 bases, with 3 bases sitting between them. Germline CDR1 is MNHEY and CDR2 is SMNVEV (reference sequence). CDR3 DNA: TGTGCCAGCAGTTTGTACTCTGGAAACACCATATATTTT. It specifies CASSLYSGNTIYF.

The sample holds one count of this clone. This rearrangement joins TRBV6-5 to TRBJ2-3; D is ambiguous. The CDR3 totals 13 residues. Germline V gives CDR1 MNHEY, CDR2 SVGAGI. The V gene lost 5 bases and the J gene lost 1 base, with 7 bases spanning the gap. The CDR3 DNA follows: TGTGCCAGCAGTGGCCAAGGCACAGATACGCAGTATTTT. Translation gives CASSGQGTDTQYF.

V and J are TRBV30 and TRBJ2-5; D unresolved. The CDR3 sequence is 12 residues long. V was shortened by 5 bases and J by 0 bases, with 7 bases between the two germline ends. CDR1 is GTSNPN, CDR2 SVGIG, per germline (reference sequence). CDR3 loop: CAWAKNQETQYF. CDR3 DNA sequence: TGTGCCTGGGCTAAGAACCAAGAGACCCAGTACTTC.

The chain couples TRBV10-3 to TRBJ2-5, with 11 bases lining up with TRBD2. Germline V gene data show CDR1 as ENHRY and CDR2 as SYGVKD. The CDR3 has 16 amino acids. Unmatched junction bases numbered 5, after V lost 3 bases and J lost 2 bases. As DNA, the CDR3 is TGTGCCATCAGTGACCCTAGCGGGGGGCCACAAGAGACCCAGTACTTC. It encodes CAISDPSGGPQETQYF.

DNA for the CDR3: TGTGCCAGCAGGCCGATCCGGGACACGAGCTCTGGAAACACCATATATTTT. Amino acid sequence: CASRPIRDTSSGNTIYF. The gene calls are TRBV11-2 and TRBJ1-3; tentative D call: TRBD1 (6 bases). V was clipped by 6 bases and J by 0 bases, with 18 bases between them. The germline CDR1 and CDR2 sequences are SGHAT and FQNNGV. The CDR3 is 17 amino acids.

The CDR3 protein is CASSQGDWPYEQYF. The DNA for the CDR3 is TGCGCCAGCAGCCAAGGAGACTGGCCATACGAGCAGTACTTC. The chain is built from TRBV4-3 and TRBJ2-7, with D unresolved. V was shortened by 1 base and J by 4 bases, with 11 bases between the two germline ends. The germline CDR1 and CDR2 sequences are LGHNA and YSLEER. The CDR3 is made up of 14 amino acids.

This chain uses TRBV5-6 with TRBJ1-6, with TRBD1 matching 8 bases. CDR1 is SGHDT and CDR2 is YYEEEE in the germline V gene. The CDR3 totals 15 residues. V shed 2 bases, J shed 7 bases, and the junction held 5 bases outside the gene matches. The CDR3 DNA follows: TGTGCCAGCAGCTTTTGGGACAGGAGAAATTCACCCCTCCACTTT. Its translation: CASSFWDRRNSPLHF. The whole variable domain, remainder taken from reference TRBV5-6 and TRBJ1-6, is DAGVTQSPTHLIKTRGQQVTLRCSPKSGHDTVSWYQQALGQGPQFIFQYYEEEERQRGNFPDRFSGHQFPNYSSELNVNALLLGDSALYLCASSFWDRRNSPLHFGNGTRLTVT.

The CDR3 protein is CASSSFDIRGRNEQFF. The CDR3 DNA reads TGTGCCAGCAGCTCATTCGACATCAGGGGTAGGAATGAGCAGTTCTTC. This chain links TRBV27 with TRBJ2-1; tentative D call: TRBD1 (6 bases). CDR1 is MNHEY, CDR2 SMNVEV, per germline (reference sequence). This CDR3 has 16 residues. V shed 6 bases and J shed 7 bases, with 22 bases lying between them.

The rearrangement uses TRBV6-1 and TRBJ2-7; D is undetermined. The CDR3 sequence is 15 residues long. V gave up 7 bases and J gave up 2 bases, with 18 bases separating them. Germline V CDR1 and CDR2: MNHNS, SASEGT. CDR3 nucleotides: TGTGCCAGCACTCCCCTGGTTAGTGATCCCTACGAGCAGTACTTC. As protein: CASTPLVSDPYEQYF.

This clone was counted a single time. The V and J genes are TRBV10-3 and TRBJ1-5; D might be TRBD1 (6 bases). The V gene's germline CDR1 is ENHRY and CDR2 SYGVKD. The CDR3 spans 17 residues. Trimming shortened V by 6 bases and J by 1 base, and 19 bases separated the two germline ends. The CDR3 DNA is TGTGCCATCAGCACGGGGGGTACCGGGACAAGCAATCAGCCCCAGCATTTT. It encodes CAISTGGTGTSNQPQHF.

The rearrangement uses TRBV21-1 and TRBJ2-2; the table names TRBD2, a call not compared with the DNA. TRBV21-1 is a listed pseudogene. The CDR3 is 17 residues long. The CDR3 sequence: CASSKWEGRSYTGELFF. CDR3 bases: TGTGCCAGCAGCAAATGGGAGGGTAGGAGTTACACCGGGGAGCTGTTTTTT.

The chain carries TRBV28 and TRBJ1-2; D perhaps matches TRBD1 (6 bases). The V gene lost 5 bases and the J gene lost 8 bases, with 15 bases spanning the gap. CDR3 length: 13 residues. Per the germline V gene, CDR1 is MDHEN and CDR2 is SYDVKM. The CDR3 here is CASSPGQGGGYTF. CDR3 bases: TGTGCCAGCAGTCCCGGACAAGGGGGAGGCTACACCTTC.

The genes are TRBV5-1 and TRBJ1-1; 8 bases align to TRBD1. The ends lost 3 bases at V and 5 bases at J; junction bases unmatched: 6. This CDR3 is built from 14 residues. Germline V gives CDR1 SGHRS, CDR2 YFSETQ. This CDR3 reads CASSSAQGGTEAFF. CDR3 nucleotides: TGCGCCAGCAGCTCCGCACAGGGGGGGACTGAAGCTTTCTTT. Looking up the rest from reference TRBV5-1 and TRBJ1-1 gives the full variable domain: KAGVTQTPRYLIKTRGQQVTLSCSPISGHRSVSWYQQTPGQGLQFLFEYFSETQRNKGNFPGRFSGRQFSNSRSEMNVSTLELGDSALYLCASSSAQGGTEAFFGQGTRLTVV.

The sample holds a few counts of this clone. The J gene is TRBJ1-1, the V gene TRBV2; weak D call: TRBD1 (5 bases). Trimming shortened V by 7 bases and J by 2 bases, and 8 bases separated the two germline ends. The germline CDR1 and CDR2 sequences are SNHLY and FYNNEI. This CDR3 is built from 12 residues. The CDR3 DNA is TGTGCCAGCAAGGGGTTTAACACTGAAGCTTTCTTT. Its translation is CASKGFNTEAFF.

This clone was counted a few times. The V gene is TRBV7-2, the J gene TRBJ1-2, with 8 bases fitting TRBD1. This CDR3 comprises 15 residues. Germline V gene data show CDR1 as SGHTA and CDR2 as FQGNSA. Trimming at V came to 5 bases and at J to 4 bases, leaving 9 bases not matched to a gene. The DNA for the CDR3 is TGTGCCAGCAGCCCCCAGGACAGGGATCCCTATGGCTACACCTTC. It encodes CASSPQDRDPYGYTF. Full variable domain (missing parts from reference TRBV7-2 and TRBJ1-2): GAGVSQSPSNKVTEKGKDVELRCDPISGHTALYWYRQSLGQGLEFLIYFQGNSAPDKSGLPSDRFSAERTGGSVSTLTIQRTQQEDSAVYLCASSPQDRDPYGYTFGSGTRLTVV.

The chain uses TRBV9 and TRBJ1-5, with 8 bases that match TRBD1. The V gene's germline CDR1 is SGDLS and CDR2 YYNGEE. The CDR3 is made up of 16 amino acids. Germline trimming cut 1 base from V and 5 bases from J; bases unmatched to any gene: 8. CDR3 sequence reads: CASSVLRTGCDQPQHF. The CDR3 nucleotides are TGTGCCAGCAGCGTACTTAGGACAGGGTGCGATCAGCCCCAGCATTTT.